These 7 T cell receptor beta chains originate from one sample sequenced in a study of beta chain features in type 1 diabetes. The sequenced template was cDNA made from the entire isolated RNA. Here immunoSEQ multiplex PCR was the method, and the copy in TCRdb shows in-frame clones only, minus some. The sample includes 400,000 to 500,000 clones, about 15% of them seen just once. Specimen: naive CD4+ T cells from blood. These TCRs come from a man aged 25 to 40 in good health.

This chain connects TRBV9 to TRBJ2-3; D unclear. CDR1 is SGDLS and CDR2 is YYNGEE in the germline V gene. V was cut by 0 bases and J by 0 bases, with 5 bases left in between. The CDR3 covers 14 residues. The CDR3 is CASSVVSSTDTQYF. The CDR3 DNA is TGTGCCAGCAGCGTAGTTTCCAGCACAGATACGCAGTATTTT.

This clone was detected only a few times. CDR3 DNA: TGCAGCGTTGGGGACAGTCAAAGGGAGACCCAGTACTTC. As protein: CSVGDSQRETQYF. The J gene is TRBJ2-5, the V gene TRBV29-1; TRBD1 agrees at 7 bases. V lost 4 bases, J lost 5 bases, and 7 bases stayed unmatched. CDR1 is SQVTM and CDR2 is ANQGSEA in the germline V gene. The CDR3 length is 13 residues. Combining the CDR3 with reference TRBV29-1 and TRBJ2-5 gives the whole variable domain SAVISQKPSRDICQRGTSLTIQCQVDSQVTMMFWYRQQPGQSLTLIATANQGSEATYESGFVIDKFPISRPNLTFSTLTVSNMSPEDSSIYLCSVGDSQRETQYFGPGTRLLVL.

This clone was counted a few times. The CDR3 here is CASSLAGTPGTQYF. The CDR3 DNA sequence: TGTGCCAGCAGCTTAGCTGGGACTCCGGGGACCCAGTACTTC. The chain joins TRBV7-2 to TRBJ2-5, with a weak D call TRBD2 (6 bases). V was pared by 0 bases and J by 7 bases, with 12 bases between. The CDR3 spans 14 residues. Germline lookup yields CDR1 SGHTA and CDR2 FQGNSA.

This clone turned up a few times. V gene TRBV15 combines with J gene TRBJ2-1; D is unclear. Trimming cost V 1 base and J 7 bases, with 17 bases left between them. Germline CDR1 is LNHNV and CDR2 is YYDKDF (reference sequence). There are 16 residues in the CDR3. CDR3 sequence reads: CATSRASGVGRNEQFF. CDR3 sequence (DNA): TGTGCCACCAGCAGAGCGTCAGGAGTGGGAAGGAATGAGCAGTTCTTC.

As concerns this clone: Other DNA sequences in the sample encode the same CDR3. The chain combines TRBV9 with TRBJ2-5; the match to TRBD2 covers 9 bases. Losses at the gene ends were 0 bases for V and 2 bases for J; bases not matched to a gene: 2. CDR1 and CDR2 (germline): SGDLS, YYNGEE. The CDR3 runs 15 residues. As DNA, the CDR3 is TGTGCCAGCAGCGTAGCCCTAGCGGGGCAAGAGACCCAGTACTTC. Translated: CASSVALAGQETQYF. Filled out from reference TRBV9 and TRBJ2-5, the complete variable domain reads DSGVTQTPKHLITATGQRVTLRCSPRSGDLSVYWYQQSLDQGLQFLIQYYNGEERAKGNILERFSAQQFPDLHSELNLSSLELGDSALYFCASSVALAGQETQYFGPGTRLLVL.

This clone was seen a handful of times. The genes are TRBV18 and TRBJ1-4; 7 bases fit TRBD1. Germline CDR1 KGHSH, CDR2 LQKENI. V shed 2 bases, J shed 7 bases, and the junction held 7 bases outside the gene matches. This CDR3 is 15 amino acids long. CDR3 residues: CASSPTTGYGEKLFF. For the CDR3, the DNA is TGTGCCAGCTCACCAACGACAGGGTATGGTGAAAAACTGTTTTTT.

The gene calls are TRBV4-1 and TRBJ2-7; D could derive from TRBD1 or TRBD2 (5 bases each). The germline V gene has CDR1 MGHRA and CDR2 YSYEKL. The CDR3 runs 14 residues. V was shortened by 4 bases and J by 6 bases, with 16 bases between the two germline ends. CDR3 protein: CASSPTPMGVEQYV. The CDR3 DNA reads TGCGCCAGCAGCCCGACACCCATGGGGGTCGAGCAGTACGTC.